This T cell receptor beta chain was sequenced during a study of blood T cell repertoires in COVID-19. At the level of the study: Both acute and convalescent COVID-19 samples were obtained from the United States, Italy and Spain.

TCRdb's copy holds only in-frame clones and misses some; the assay was immunoSEQ multiplex PCR. The table includes about 140,000 clones, under 90% detected once. The CDR3 has 14 amino acids. Germline V gene sequence: CDR1 SGHAT, CDR2 FQNNGV. The V segment lost 1 base and the J segment 7 bases; nucleotides outside the gene matches: 5. The chain links TRBV11-2 to TRBJ2-5; 8 nucleotides line up with TRBD1. Sequencing used peripheral blood. The source of this sequence is a man between 65 and 79 years old who had recovered from COVID-19. The CDR3 DNA reads TGTGCCAGCAGCTTAGGCCCACAGGGGGGGACCCAGTACTTC. This gives the protein CASSLGPQGGTQYF.